This T cell receptor beta chain was identified in a study of blood T cell repertoires in COVID-19. Study as a whole: Whether acute or convalescent, the COVID-19 samples came from the United States, Italy and Spain.

This CDR3 contains 14 residues. Trimming cost V 5 bases and J 5 bases; bases outside gene matches: 6. CDR1 is MDHEN, CDR2 SYDVKM, per germline. This clone has a single count. In the authors' methods: Reference gene primers were amplified, and this amplification served to estimate nucleated cell counts. Produced via immunoSEQ multiplex PCR; TCRdb's table is partial and in-frame only. V, J and clone size are taken as reported in that table, and D and trimming were inferred from the DNA itself. The table includes tens of thousands of clones, approximately 90% detected once. This rearrangement joins TRBV28 to TRBJ2-3; TRBD1 matches 8 bases. Sequenced: peripheral blood. This receptor was identified in a man aged 50 to 59 with acute or convalescent COVID-19. This chain's CDR3 is CASSQGAGLDTQYF. CDR3 bases: TGTGCCAGCAGTCAGGGGGCGGGCCTAGATACGCAGTATTTT.